This record covers a single TCR beta chain. Described treatment: randomized to nivolumab then ipilimumab (arm A) or the reverse (arm B). From thawed PBMCs, live CD3+CD8+ cells negative for CD19 and CD56 were sorted. The data belong to a study of sequential checkpoint blockade in melanoma. Study-level information: Patients were randomized 1:1 to nivolumab-then-ipilimumab or ipilimumab-then-nivolumab first-line. Maintenance nivolumab came after either treatment sequence.

Produced via immunoSEQ multiplex PCR; TCRdb's table is partial and in-frame only. Found here are 35,000 to 50,000 clones, 70% to 90% of them singletons; the top ten hold less than 15%. The TCR originated in a human donor with melanoma. Here the sequenced sample was CD8+ T cells sorted from blood (inferred from file names), taken from a patient given nivolumab and ipilimumab in sequence.

In DNA form, the CDR3 reads TGTGCCAGCAGCGCGAGAGTGGGCTCTAAGCATTTT. Amino acid sequence: CASSARVGSKHF. The gene calls are TRBV9 and TRBJ1-5; no definite D call. V lost 3 bases to trimming and J lost 14 bases, with 15 bases between them. Germline V gene data show CDR1 as SGDLS and CDR2 as YYNGEE. The length of the CDR3 is 12 residues.